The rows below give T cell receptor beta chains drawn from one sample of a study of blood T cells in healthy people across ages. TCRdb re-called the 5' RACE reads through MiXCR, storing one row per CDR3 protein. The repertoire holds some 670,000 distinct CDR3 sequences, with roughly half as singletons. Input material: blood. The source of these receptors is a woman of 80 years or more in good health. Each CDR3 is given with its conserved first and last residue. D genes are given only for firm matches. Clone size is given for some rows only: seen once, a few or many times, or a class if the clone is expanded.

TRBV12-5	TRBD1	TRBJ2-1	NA	TGTACTAGCTCGTTACAGGGGGTCTTCCGCGATGAGCAGTTCTTC	CTSSLQGVFRDEQFF
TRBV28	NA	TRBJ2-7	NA	TGTGCCAGCAGTTTGGTGGGACCCTCCTACGAGCAGTACTTC	CASSLVGPSYEQYF
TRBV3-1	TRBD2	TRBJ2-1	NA	TGTGCCAGCAGCCAAGGGGGGACTAGCAGCAGCCCTCAGCAGTTCTTC	CASSQGGTSSSPQQFF
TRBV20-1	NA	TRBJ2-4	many	TGCAGTGCTAGAACTGTAGCCAAAAACATTCAGTACTTC	CSARTVAKNIQYF
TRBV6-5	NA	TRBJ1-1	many	TGTGCCAGCAGGAATCCGTCGGAGTATGCTTTCTTT	CASRNPSEYAFF
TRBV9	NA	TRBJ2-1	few	TGTGCCAGCAGCGTAGAGGCTAGCAGGAGAGGTGAGCAGTTCTTC	CASSVEASRRGEQFF
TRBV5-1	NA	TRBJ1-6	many	TGCGCCAGCAGCTTGGATCGGAATTCACCCCTCCACTTT	CASSLDRNSPLHF
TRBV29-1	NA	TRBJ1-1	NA	TGCAGCGTTCACGGCGACTGGGACACTGAAGCTTTCTTT	CSVHGDWDTEAFF
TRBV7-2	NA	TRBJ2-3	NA	TGTGCCAGCAGCTTAGCCGCTTTAGGGGTTAGCACAGATACGCAGTATTTT	CASSLAALGVSTDTQYF
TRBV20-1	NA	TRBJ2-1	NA	TGCAGGGGTTTGCAGGGAGGCTCCTACAATGAGCAGTTCTTC	CRGLQGGSYNEQFF
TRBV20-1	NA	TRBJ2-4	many	TGCAGTGCTAGGCCCCTATCAGGTCAAAACATTCAGTACTTC	CSARPLSGQNIQYF
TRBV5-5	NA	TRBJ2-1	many	TGTGCCAGCAGCCCCGTAGACGACCGTGAGCAGTTCTTC	CASSPVDDREQFF
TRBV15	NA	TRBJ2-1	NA	TGTGCCACCAGCAAGGGTCGGGCAGGGTATCAGTTCTTC	CATSKGRAGYQFF
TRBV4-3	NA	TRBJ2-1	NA	TGCGCCAGCAGCCAAGATAGGGCCTCGCCTCAGTTCTTC	CASSQDRASPQFF
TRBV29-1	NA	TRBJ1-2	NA	TGCAGCGTTGGAACCTCTGAGGACGGCTACACCTTC	CSVGTSEDGYTF
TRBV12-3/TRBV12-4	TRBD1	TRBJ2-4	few	TGTGCCAGCAGCCGGAGACAGGGGGAAAACATTCAGTACTTC	CASSRRQGENIQYF
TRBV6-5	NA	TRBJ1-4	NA	TGTGCCTGCACCACTGCGGGCCTTAATGAAAAACTGTTTTTT	CACTTAGLNEKLFF
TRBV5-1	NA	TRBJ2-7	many	TGCGCCAGCAGGGCAGTCACACAGGATGGGGAGCAGTACTTC	CASRAVTQDGEQYF
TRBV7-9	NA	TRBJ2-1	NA	TGTGCCAGCAACCCACAACTAGGTAACAATGAGCAGTTCTTC	CASNPQLGNNEQFF
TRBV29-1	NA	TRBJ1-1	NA	TGCAGCGTTGAGGGGGAGGGCACTGAAGCTTTCTTT	CSVEGEGTEAFF
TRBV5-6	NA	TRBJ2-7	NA	TGTGCCAGCAGCTTGAACCCAGGGCGTTCCTACGAGCAGTACTTC	CASSLNPGRSYEQYF
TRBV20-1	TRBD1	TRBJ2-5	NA	TGCAGTGCTATGCGGGGACAGGGACGAGAGACCCAGTACTTC	CSAMRGQGRETQYF
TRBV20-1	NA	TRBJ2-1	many	TGCAGTGCTAGACTCGTACGGGGAAGGGGCAATGAGCAGTTCTTC	CSARLVRGRGNEQFF
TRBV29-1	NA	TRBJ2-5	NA	TGCACAACCTTACGGGGGATCGGAGAGACCCAGTACTTC	CTTLRGIGETQYF
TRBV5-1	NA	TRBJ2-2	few	TGCGCCAGCAGCTCCAGGACGACCGGGAACACCGGGGAGCTGTTTTTT	CASSSRTTGNTGELFF
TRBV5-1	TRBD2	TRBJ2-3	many	TGCGCCAGCAGCCCCGTTGCGGGGGTGAATACGCAGTATTTT	CASSPVAGVNTQYF
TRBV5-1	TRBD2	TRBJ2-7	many	TGCGCCAGCAGCTTGCAGGTAGCGGGAGCGAACGAGCAGTACTTC	CASSLQVAGANEQYF
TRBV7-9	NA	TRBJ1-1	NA	TGTGCCAGCAGCCCCATGGGACACGTGGACACTGAAGCTTTCTTT	CASSPMGHVDTEAFF
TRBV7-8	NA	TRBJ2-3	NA	TGTGCCAGCAGCTCACCGACAGGTACGCAGTATTTT	CASSSPTGTQYF
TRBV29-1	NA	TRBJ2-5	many	TGCAGCGTTGAAGATCCCCAAAATCTCGTCGTAGAGCAAGAGACCCAGTACTTC	CSVEDPQNLVVEQETQYF
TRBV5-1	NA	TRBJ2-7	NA	TGCGCCAGCAGCGGTTCCGGGACCGTCCGGGCCTACGAGCAGTACTTC	CASSGSGTVRAYEQYF
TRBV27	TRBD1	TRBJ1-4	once	TGTGCCAGCAGTTTTCTGACAGGGCGTAGAGAAAAACTGTTTTTT	CASSFLTGRREKLFF
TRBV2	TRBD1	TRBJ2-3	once	TGTGCCAGCAGTGAAGACCCTACAGGGGGCTTCGCAGATACGCAGTATTTT	CASSEDPTGGFADTQYF